This TCR beta chain was found in a study of blood T cell repertoires in COVID-19. Study-level information: Both acute and convalescent COVID-19 samples were obtained from the United States, Italy and Spain. PBMCs, B-cell-depleted T cells, or T cells provided the cDNA or gDNA that made up the material.

Per the original methods: Using reference gene primer amplification, nucleated cell counts were estimated. The assay was immunoSEQ multiplex PCR, and TCRdb's table has in-frame clones only and misses some. V, J and clone size reflect that table, while D and trimming were determined from the DNA. This sample yields roughly 67,000 clones, of which 85% to 90% are seen a single time; around 1.2% belongs to the top ten. V dropped 1 base and J dropped 8; count of bases not matched to a gene: 7. The CDR3 runs 15 residues. The germline CDR1 and CDR2 sequences are SGHTA and FQGNSA. The sequenced sample consisted of peripheral blood. V usage is TRBV7-2 and J usage is TRBJ2-1; 8 bases agree with TRBD2. The receptor's source is a woman aged 55-69 years with acute or convalescent COVID-19. The CDR3 DNA reads as TGTGCCAGCAGCTTAGGGTCGGGAGGGTTCGATGAGCAGTTCTTC. The encoded protein is CASSLGSGGFDEQFF. The variable domain in full, completed from reference TRBV7-2 and TRBJ2-1, reads GAGVSQSPSNKVTEKGKDVELRCDPISGHTALYWYRQSLGQGLEFLIYFQGNSAPDKSGLPSDRFSAERTGGSVSTLTIQRTQQEDSAVYLCASSLGSGGFDEQFFGPGTRLTVL.